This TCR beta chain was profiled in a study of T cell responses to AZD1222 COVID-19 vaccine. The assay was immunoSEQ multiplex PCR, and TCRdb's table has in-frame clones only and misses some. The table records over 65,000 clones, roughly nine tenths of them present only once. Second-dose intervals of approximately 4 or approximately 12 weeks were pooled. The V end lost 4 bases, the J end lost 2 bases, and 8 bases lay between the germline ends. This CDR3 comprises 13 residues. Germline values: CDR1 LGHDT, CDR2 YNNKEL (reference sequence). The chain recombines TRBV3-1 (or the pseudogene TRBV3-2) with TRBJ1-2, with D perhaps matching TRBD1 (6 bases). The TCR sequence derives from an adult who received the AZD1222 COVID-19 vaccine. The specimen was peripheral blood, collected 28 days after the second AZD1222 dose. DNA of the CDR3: TGTGCCAGCAGCCCAGGACAGAACTATGGCTACACCTTC. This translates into CASSPGQNYGYTF.